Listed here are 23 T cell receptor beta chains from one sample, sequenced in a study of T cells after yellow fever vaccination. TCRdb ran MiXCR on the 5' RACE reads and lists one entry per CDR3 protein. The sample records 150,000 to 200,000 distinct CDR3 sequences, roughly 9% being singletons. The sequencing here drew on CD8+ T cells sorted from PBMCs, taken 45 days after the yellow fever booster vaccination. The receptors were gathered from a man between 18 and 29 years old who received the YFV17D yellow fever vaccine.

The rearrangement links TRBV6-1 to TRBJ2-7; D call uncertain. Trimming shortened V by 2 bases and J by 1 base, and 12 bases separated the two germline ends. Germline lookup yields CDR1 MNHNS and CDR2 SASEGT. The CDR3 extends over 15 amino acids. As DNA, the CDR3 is TGTGCCAGCAGTGAACTACCGACTGAGTCCTACGAGCAGTACGTC. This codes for CASSELPTESYEQYV.

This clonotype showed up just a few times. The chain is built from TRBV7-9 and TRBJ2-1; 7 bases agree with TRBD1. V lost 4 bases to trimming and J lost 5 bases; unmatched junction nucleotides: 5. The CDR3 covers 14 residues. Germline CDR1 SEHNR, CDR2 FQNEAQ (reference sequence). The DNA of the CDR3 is TGTGCCAGCAGCTCCCGACAGGGAAACAATGAGCAGTTCTTC. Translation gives CASSSRQGNNEQFF.

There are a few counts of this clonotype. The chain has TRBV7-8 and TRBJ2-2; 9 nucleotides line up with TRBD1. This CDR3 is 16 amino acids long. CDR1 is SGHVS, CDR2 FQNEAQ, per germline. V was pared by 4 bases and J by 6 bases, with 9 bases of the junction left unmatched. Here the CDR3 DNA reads TGTGCCAGCAGCTCTTTACAGGGGGCAGGGGCCGGGGAGCTGTTTTTT. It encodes CASSSLQGAGAGELFF.

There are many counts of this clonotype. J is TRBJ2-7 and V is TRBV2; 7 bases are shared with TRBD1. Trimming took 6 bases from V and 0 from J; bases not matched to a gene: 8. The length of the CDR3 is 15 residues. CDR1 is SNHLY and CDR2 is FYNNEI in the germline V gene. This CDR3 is CASRDTGQPSYEQYF. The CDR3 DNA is TGTGCCAGCAGAGACACGGGACAGCCCTCCTACGAGCAGTACTTC.

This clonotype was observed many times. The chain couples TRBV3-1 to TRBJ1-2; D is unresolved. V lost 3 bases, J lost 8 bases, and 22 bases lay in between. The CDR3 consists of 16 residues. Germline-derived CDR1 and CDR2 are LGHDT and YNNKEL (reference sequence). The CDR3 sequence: CASSHPLQDGVEGYTF. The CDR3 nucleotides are TGTGCCAGCAGCCACCCATTACAAGACGGAGTAGAAGGCTACACCTTC.

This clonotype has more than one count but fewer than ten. The CDR3 region has the DNA TGCGCCAGCAGTCTGGACAGTGCCTACGAGCAGTACGTC. Residues: CASSLDSAYEQYV. V usage is TRBV5-1 and J usage is TRBJ2-7; TRBD1 might be the D (6 bases). The CDR3 has 13 amino acids. The germline V gene has CDR1 SGHRS and CDR2 YFSETQ. The V gene lost 5 bases and the J gene lost 2 bases, with 11 bases spanning the gap.

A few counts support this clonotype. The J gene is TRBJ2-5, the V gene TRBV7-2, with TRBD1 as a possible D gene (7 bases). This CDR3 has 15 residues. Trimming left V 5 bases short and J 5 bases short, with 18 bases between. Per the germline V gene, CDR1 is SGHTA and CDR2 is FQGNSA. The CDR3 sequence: CASSPGTVGRETQYF. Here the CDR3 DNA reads TGTGCCAGCAGCCCGGGGACAGTTGGGAGGGAGACCCAGTACTTC. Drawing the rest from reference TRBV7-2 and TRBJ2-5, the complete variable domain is GAGVSQSPSNKVTEKGKDVELRCDPISGHTALYWYRQSLGQGLEFLIYFQGNSAPDKSGLPSDRFSAERTGGSVSTLTIQRTQQEDSAVYLCASSPGTVGRETQYFGPGTRLLVL.

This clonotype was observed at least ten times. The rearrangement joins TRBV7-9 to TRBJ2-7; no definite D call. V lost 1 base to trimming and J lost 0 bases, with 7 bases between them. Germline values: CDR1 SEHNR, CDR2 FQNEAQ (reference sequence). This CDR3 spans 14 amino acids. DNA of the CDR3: TGTGCCAGCAGCTTAGAGGACCGCTCCTACGAGCAGTACTTC. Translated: CASSLEDRSYEQYF.

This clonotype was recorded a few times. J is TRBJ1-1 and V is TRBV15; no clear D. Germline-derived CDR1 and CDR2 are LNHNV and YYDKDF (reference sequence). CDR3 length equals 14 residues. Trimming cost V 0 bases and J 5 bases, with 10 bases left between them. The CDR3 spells CATSRDPLRTEAFF. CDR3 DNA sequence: TGTGCCACCAGCAGAGACCCACTTCGAACTGAAGCTTTCTTT.

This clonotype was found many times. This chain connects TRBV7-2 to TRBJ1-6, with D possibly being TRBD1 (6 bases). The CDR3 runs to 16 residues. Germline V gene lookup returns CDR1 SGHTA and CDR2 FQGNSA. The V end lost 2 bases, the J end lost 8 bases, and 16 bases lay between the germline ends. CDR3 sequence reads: CASSLFSGASDSPLHF. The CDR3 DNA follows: TGTGCCAGCAGCTTATTCTCGGGGGCCTCCGATTCACCCCTCCACTTT.

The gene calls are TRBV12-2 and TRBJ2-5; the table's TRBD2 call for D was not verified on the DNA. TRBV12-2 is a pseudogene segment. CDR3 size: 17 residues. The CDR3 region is CASRSTSRTSHQETQYF. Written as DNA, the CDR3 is TGTGCAAGTCGCTCGACTAGCAGGACTAGCCACCAAGAGACCCAGTACTTC.

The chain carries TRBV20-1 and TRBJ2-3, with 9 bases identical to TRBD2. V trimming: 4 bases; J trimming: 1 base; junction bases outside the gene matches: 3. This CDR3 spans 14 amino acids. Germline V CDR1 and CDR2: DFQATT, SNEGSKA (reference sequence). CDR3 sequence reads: CSATSGGRTDTQYF. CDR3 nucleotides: TGCAGTGCTACGAGCGGGGGGCGCACAGATACGCAGTATTTT.

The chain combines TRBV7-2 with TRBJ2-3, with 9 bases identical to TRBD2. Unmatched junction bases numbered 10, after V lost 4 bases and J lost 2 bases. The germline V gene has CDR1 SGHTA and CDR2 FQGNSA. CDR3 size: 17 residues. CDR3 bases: TGTGCCAGCAGCTCCAATCTAGCGGGGAGCCTCACAGATACGCAGTATTTT. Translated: CASSSNLAGSLTDTQYF. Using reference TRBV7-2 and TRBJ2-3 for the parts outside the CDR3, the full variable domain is GAGVSQSPSNKVTEKGKDVELRCDPISGHTALYWYRQSLGQGLEFLIYFQGNSAPDKSGLPSDRFSAERTGGSVSTLTIQRTQQEDSAVYLCASSSNLAGSLTDTQYFGPGTRLTVL.

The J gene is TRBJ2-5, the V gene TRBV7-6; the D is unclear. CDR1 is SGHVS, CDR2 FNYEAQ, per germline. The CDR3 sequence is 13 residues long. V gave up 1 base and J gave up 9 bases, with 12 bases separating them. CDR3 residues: CASSLVLVKAQYF. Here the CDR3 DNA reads TGTGCCAGCAGCTTAGTTTTGGTGAAGGCCCAGTACTTC.

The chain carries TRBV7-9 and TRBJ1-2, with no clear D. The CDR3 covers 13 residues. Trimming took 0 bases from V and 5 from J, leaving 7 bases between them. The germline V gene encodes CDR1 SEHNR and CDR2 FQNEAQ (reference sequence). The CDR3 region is CASSLAAGYGYTF. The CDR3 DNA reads TGTGCCAGCAGCTTAGCAGCGGGATATGGCTACACCTTC.

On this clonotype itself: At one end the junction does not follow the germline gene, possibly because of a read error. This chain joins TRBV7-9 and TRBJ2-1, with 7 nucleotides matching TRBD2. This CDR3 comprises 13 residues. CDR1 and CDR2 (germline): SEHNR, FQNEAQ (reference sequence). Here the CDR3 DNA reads TGTGCCAGCACCTTACTAGCGAACAATGAGCAGTTCTTC. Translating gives CASTLLANNEQFF.

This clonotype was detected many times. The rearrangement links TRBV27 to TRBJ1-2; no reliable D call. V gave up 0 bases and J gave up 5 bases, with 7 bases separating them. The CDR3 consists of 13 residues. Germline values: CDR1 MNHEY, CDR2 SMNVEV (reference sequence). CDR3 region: CASSLSRGYGYTF. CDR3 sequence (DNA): TGTGCCAGCAGTTTATCGCGAGGTTATGGCTACACCTTC.

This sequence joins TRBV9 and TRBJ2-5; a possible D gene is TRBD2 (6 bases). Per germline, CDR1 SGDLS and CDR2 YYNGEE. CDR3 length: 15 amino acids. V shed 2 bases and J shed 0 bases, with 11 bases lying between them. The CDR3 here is CASSVGGGDQETQYF. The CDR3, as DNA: TGTGCCAGCAGCGTGGGGGGAGGTGACCAAGAGACCCAGTACTTC.

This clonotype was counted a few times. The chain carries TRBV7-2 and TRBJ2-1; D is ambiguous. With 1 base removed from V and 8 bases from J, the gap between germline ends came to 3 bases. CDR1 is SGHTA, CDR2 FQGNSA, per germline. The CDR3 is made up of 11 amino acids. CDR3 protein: CASSLDYEQFF. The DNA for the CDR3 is TGTGCCAGCAGCTTAGATTATGAGCAGTTCTTC.

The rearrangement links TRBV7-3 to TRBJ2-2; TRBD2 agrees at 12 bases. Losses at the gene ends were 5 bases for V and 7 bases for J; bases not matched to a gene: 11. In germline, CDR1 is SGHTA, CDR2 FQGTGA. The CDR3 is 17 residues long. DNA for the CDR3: TGTGCCAGCAGCCCCCGACTAGCGGGAGAGCTAGACGGGGAGCTGTTTTTT. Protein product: CASSPRLAGELDGELFF.

The CDR3 loop is CATSRASSGANVLTF. In DNA form, the CDR3 reads TGTGCCACCAGCAGAGCTAGCTCTGGGGCCAACGTCCTGACTTTC. The chain is built from TRBV15 and TRBJ2-6; D is undetermined. The CDR3 consists of 15 residues. The V end was cut by 1 base, the J end by 0 bases, with 4 bases between. Germline V gene sequence: CDR1 LNHNV, CDR2 YYDKDF (reference sequence). Together with reference TRBV15 and TRBJ2-6, the CDR3 gives the full variable domain: DAMVIQNPRYQVTQFGKPVTLSCSQTLNHNVMYWYQQKSSQAPKLLFHYYDKDFNNEADTPDNFQSRRPNTSFCFLDIRSPGLGDTAMYLCATSRASSGANVLTFGAGSRLTVL.

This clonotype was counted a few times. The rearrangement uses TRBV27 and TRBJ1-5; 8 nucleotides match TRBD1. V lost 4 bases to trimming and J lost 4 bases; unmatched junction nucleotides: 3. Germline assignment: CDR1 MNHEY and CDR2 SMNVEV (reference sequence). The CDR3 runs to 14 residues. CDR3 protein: CASSSGQGNQPQHF. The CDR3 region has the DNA TGTGCCAGCAGTTCCGGACAGGGAAATCAGCCCCAGCATTTT.

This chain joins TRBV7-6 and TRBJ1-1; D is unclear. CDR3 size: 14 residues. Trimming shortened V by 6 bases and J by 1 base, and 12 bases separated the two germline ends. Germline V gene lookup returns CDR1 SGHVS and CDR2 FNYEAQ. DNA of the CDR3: TGTGCCAGCAGTTTCGGACTGACGAACACTGAAGCTTTCTTT. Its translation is CASSFGLTNTEAFF. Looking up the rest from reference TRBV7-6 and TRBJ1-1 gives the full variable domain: GAGVSQSPRYKVTKRGQDVALRCDPISGHVSLYWYRQALGQGPEFLTYFNYEAQQDKSGLPNDRFSAERPEGSISTLTIQRTEQRDSAMYRCASSFGLTNTEAFFGQGTRLTVV.